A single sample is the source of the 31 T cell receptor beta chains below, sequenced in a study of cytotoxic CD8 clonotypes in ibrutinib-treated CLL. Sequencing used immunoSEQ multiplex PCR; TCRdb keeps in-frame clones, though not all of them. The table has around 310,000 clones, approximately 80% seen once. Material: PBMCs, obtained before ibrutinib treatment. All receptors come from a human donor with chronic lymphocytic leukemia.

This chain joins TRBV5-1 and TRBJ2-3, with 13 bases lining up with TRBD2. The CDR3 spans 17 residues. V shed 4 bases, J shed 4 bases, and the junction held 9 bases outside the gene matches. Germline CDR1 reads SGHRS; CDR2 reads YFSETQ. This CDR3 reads CASSLIGLAGAADTQYF. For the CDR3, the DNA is TGCGCCAGCAGCCTGATTGGACTAGCGGGAGCTGCAGATACGCAGTATTTT.

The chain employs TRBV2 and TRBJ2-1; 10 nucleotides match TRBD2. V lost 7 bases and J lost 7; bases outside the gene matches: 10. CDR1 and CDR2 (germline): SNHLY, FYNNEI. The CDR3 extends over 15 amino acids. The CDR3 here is CASILSGRAGNEQFF. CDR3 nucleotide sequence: TGTGCCAGCATATTGAGCGGGAGGGCCGGGAATGAGCAGTTCTTC. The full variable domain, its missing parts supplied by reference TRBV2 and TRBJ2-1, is EPEVTQTPSHQVTQMGQEVILRCVPISNHLYFYWYRQILGQKVEFLVSFYNNEISEKSEIFDDQFSVERPDGSNFTLKIRSTKLEDSAMYFCASILSGRAGNEQFFGPGTRLTVL.

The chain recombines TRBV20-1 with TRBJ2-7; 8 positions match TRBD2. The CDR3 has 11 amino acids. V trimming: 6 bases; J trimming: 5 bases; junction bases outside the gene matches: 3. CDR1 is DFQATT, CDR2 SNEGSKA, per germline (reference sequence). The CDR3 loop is CSAGLVNEQYF. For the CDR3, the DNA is TGCAGTGCGGGACTAGTGAACGAGCAGTACTTC.

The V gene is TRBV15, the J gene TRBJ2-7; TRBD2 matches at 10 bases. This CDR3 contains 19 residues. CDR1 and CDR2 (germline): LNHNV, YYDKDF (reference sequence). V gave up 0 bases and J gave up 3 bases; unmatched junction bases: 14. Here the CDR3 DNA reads TGTGCCACCAGCAGAGAAATTTTGGGGCTAGCGGGAGCCTACTACGAGCAGTACTTC. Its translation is CATSREILGLAGAYYEQYF.

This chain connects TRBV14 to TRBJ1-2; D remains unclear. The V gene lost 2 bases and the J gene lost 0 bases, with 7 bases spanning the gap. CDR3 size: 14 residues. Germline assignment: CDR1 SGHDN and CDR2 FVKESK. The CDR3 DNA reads TGTGCCAGCAGCCAATATAGCTCTAACTATGGCTACACCTTC. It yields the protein CASSQYSSNYGYTF. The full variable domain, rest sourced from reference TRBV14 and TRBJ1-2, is EAGVTQFPSHSVIEKGQTVTLRCDPISGHDNLYWYRRVMGKEIKFLLHFVKESKQDESGMPNNRFLAERTGGTYSTLKVQPAELEDSGVYFCASSQYSSNYGYTFGSGTRLTVV.

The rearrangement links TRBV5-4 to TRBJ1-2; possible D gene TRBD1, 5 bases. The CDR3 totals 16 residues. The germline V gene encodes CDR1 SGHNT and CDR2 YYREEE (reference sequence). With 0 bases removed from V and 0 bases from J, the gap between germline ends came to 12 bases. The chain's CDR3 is CASSLAGTTANYGYTF. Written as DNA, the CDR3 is TGTGCCAGCAGCTTGGCAGGGACTACAGCTAACTATGGCTACACCTTC.

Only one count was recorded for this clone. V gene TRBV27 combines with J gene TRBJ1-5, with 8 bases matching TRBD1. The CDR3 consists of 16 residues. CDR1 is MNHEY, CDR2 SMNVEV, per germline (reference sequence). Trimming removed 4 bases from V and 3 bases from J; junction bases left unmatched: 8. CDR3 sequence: CASSSRTGLDNQPQHF. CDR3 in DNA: TGTGCCAGCAGTTCCAGGACAGGGTTGGACAATCAGCCCCAGCATTTT.

The CDR3: CASSESGTSGSADTQYF. For the CDR3, the DNA is TGTGCCAGCAGCGAATCCGGGACTAGCGGGAGTGCAGATACGCAGTATTTT. This rearrangement joins TRBV5-6 to TRBJ2-3; 14 bases agree with TRBD2. Germline loops: CDR1 SGHDT, CDR2 YYEEEE. Losses at the gene ends were 4 bases for V and 4 bases for J; bases not matched to a gene: 8. The CDR3 is made up of 17 amino acids.

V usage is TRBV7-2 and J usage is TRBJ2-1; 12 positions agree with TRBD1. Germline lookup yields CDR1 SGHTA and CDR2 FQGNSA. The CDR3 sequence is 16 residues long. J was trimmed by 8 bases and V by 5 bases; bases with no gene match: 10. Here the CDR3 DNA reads TGTGCCAGCAGCGATTCCGGGACAGGGGGCTTCCATGAGCAGTTCTTC. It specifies CASSDSGTGGFHEQFF.

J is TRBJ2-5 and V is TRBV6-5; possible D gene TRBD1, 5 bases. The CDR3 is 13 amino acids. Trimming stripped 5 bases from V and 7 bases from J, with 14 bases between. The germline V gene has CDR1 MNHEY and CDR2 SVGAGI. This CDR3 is CASSEAGRGTQYF. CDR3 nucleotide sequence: TGTGCCAGCAGTGAGGCAGGGCGCGGGACCCAGTACTTC.

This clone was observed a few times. The CDR3 protein is CASSHAGRTNYGYTF. The CDR3 DNA sequence: TGCGCCAGCAGCCATGCCGGGAGAACTAACTATGGCTACACCTTC. This rearrangement joins TRBV4-1 to TRBJ1-2; D is undetermined. Germline V gene sequence: CDR1 MGHRA, CDR2 YSYEKL. Trimming removed 3 bases from V and 0 bases from J, with 11 bases in between. The length of the CDR3 is 15 residues.

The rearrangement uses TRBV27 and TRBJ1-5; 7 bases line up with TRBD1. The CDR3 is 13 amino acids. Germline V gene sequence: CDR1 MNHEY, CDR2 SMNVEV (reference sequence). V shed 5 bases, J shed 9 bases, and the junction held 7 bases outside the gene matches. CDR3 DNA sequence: TGTGCCAGCAGTCCCGGGACAGAGAGGCCCCAGCATTTT. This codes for CASSPGTERPQHF.

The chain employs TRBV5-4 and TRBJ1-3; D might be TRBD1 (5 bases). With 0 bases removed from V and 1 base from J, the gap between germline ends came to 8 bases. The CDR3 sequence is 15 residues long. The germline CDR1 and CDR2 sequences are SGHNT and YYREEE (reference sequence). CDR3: CASSLGAGSGNTIYF. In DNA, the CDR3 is TGTGCCAGCAGCTTGGGTGCAGGGTCTGGAAACACCATATATTTT.

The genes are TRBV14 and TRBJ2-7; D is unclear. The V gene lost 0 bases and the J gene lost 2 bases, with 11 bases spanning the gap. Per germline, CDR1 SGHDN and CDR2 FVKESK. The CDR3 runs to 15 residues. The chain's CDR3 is CASSQDMVLAYEQYF. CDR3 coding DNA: TGTGCCAGCAGCCAAGATATGGTGCTAGCCTACGAGCAGTACTTC. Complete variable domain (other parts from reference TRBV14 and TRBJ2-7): EAGVTQFPSHSVIEKGQTVTLRCDPISGHDNLYWYRRVMGKEIKFLLHFVKESKQDESGMPNNRFLAERTGGTYSTLKVQPAELEDSGVYFCASSQDMVLAYEQYFGPGTRLTVT.

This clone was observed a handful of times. The CDR3 here is CASTPTPFSYNEQFF. For the CDR3, the DNA is TGCGCCAGCACCCCGACCCCCTTCTCCTACAATGAGCAGTTCTTC. The genes are TRBV4-1 and TRBJ2-1; D ambiguous. The CDR3 is 15 residues long. V was shortened by 7 bases and J by 0 bases, with 13 bases between the two germline ends. Per the germline V gene, CDR1 is MGHRA and CDR2 is YSYEKL.

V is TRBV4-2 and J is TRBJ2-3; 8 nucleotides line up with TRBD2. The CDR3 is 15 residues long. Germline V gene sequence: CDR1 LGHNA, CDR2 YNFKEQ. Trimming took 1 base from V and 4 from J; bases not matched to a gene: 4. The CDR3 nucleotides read TGTGCCAGCAGCCAAGCCAGCGGGAGCCCAGATACGCAGTATTTT. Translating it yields CASSQASGSPDTQYF.

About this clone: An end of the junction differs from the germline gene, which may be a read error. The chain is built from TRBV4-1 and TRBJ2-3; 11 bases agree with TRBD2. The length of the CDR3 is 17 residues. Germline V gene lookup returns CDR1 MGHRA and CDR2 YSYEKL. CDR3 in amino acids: CASSQNPSGRNTNTQYF. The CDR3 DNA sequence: TGCGCCAGCAGCCAGAACCCTAGCGGGAGGAACACAAATACGCAGTATTTT.

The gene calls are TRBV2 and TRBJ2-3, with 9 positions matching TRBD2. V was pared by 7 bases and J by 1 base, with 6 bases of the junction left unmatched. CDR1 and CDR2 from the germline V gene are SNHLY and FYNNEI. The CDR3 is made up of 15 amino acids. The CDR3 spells CASNAGGLRTDTQYF. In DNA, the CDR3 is TGTGCCAGCAATGCGGGAGGGCTCCGCACAGATACGCAGTATTTT.

Written as DNA, the CDR3 is TGTGCCAGCTCAACCGAAGAGACCCAGTACTTC. Its protein product is CASSTEETQYF. The chain combines TRBV18 with TRBJ2-5; D remains unclear. The CDR3 covers 11 residues. The germline V gene encodes CDR1 KGHSH and CDR2 LQKENI. With 5 bases removed from V and 3 bases from J, the gap between germline ends came to 4 bases. Using reference TRBV18 and TRBJ2-5 for the parts outside the CDR3, the full variable domain is NAGVMQNPRHLVRRRGQEARLRCSPMKGHSHVYWYRQLPEEGLKFMVYLQKENIIDESGMPKERFSAEFPKEGPSILRIQQVVRGDSAAYFCASSTEETQYFGPGTRLLVL.

The CDR3 sequence is CASSPGEGRTEAFF. In nucleotides, the CDR3 is TGTGCCAGCAGCCCCGGGGAGGGGAGGACTGAAGCTTTCTTT. The J gene is TRBJ1-1, the V gene TRBV27, with D tentatively TRBD1 (5 bases). CDR1 and CDR2 from the germline V gene are MNHEY and SMNVEV (reference sequence). V was cut by 6 bases and J by 5 bases, with 16 bases left in between. CDR3 length: 14 residues.

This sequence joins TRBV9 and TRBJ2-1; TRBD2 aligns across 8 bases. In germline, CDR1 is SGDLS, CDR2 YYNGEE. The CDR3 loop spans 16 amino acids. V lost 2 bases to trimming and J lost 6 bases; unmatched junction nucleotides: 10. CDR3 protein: CASSVSGGRNANEQFF. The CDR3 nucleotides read TGTGCCAGCAGCGTTAGCGGCGGGAGGAATGCCAATGAGCAGTTCTTC.

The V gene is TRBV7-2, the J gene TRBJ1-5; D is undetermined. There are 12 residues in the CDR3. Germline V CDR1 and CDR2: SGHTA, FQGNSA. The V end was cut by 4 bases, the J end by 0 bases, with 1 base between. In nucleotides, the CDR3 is TGTGCCAGCAGCTATAGCAATCAGCCCCAGCATTTT. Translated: CASSYSNQPQHF.

The CDR3 sequence: CASSLGLAGFAYNEQFF. The DNA of the CDR3 is TGTGCCAGCAGCCTGGGACTAGCGGGATTTGCCTACAATGAGCAGTTCTTC. The chain carries TRBV7-6 and TRBJ2-1; 13 positions match TRBD2. Unmatched junction bases numbered 6, after V lost 5 bases and J lost 2 bases. The CDR3 is 17 amino acids. Germline V gene lookup returns CDR1 SGHVS and CDR2 FNYEAQ.

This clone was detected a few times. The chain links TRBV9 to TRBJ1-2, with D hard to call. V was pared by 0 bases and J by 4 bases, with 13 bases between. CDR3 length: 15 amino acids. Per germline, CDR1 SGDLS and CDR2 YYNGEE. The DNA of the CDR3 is TGTGCCAGCAGCGTAGTGGAGGCCCCAGTCTATGGCTACACCTTC. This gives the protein CASSVVEAPVYGYTF.

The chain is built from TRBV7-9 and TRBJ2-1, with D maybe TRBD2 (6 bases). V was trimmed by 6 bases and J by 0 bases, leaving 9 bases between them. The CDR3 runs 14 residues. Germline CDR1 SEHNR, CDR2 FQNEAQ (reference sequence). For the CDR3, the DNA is TGTGCCAGCAGGGGGACTTCCTCCTACAATGAGCAGTTCTTC. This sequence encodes CASRGTSSYNEQFF.

This CDR3 is CASRTSGQYNEQFF. For the CDR3, the DNA is TGCGCCAGCAGAACTAGCGGCCAATACAATGAGCAGTTCTTC. J is TRBJ2-1 and V is TRBV10-2; 8 nucleotides line up with TRBD2. V dropped 6 bases and J dropped 4; count of bases not matched to a gene: 5. The CDR3 is 14 amino acids. Germline V lookup: CDR1 WSHSY, CDR2 SAAADI.

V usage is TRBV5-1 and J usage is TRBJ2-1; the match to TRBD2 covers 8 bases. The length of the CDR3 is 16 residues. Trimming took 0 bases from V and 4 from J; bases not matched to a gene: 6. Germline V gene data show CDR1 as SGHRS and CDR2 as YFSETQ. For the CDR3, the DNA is TGCGCCAGCAGCTTGGCAGCCCTAGCGGGTTACAATGAGCAGTTCTTC. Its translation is CASSLAALAGYNEQFF.

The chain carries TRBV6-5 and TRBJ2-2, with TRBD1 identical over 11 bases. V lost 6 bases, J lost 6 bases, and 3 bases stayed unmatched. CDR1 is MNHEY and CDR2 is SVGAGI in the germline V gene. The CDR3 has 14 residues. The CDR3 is CASRGQGAPGELFF. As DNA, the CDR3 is TGTGCCAGCAGAGGACAGGGGGCGCCCGGGGAGCTGTTTTTT.

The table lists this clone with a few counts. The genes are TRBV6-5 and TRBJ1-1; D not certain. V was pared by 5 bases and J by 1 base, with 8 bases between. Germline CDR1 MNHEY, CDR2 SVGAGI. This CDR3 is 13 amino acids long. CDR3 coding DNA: TGTGCCAGCAGTCGCGACGAGAACACTGAAGCTTTCTTT. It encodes CASSRDENTEAFF.

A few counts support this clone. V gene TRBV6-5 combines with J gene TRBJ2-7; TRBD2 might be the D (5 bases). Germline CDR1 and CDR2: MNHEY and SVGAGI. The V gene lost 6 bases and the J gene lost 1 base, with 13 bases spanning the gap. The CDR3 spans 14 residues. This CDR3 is CASRERTPSYEQYF. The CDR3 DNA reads TGTGCCAGCAGGGAGCGGACCCCTTCCTACGAGCAGTACTTC.

CDR3 bases: TGTGCCAGCAGTTTCAGCGGGGGCCAAAACATTCAGTACTTC. It translates to CASSFSGGQNIQYF. The chain employs TRBV27 and TRBJ2-4, with TRBD2 matching 8 bases. The germline V gene has CDR1 MNHEY and CDR2 SMNVEV (reference sequence). V trimming: 3 bases; J trimming: 5 bases; junction bases outside the gene matches: 3. The CDR3 has 14 amino acids.